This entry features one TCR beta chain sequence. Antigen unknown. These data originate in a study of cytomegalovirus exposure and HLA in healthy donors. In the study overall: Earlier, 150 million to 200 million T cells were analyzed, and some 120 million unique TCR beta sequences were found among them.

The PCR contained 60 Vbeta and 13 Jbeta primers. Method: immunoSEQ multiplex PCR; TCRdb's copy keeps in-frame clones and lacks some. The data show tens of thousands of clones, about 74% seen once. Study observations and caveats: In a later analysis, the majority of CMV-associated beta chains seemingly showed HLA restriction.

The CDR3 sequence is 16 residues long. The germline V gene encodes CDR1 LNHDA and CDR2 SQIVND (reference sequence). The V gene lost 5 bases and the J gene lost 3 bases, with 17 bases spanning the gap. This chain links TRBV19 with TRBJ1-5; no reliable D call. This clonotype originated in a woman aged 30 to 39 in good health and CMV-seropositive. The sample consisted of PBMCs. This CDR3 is CASSDPGRGDNQPQHF. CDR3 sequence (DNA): TGTGCCAGTAGTGACCCCGGGCGGGGAGACAATCAGCCCCAGCATTTT.